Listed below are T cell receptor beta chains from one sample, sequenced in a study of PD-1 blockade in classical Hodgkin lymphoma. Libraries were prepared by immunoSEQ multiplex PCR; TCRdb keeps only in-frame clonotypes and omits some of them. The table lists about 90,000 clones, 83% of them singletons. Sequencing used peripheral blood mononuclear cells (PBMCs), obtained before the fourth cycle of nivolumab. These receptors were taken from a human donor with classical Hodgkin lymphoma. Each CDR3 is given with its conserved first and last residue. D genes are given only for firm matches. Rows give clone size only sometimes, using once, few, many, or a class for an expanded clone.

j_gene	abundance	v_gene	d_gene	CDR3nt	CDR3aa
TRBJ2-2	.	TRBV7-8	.	TGTGCCAGCAGCTCCGGGGTGACCGGGGAGCTGTTTTTT	CASSSGVTGELFF
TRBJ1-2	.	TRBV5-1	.	TGCGCCAGCAGCAGCCCGGGGAGGAGCTATGGCTACACCTTC	CASSSPGRSYGYTF
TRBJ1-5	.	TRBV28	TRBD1	TGTGCCAGCAGTCCCGGACAGGGTCGTCAGCCCCAGCATTTT	CASSPGQGRQPQHF
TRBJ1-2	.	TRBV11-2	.	TGTGCCAGCAGGTCGCTGACAGGCAGATCCAACTATGGCTACACCTTC	CASRSLTGRSNYGYTF
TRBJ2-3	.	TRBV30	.	TGTGCCTGGAGTGTGTCGGGAACCACGCAGTATTTT	CAWSVSGTTQYF
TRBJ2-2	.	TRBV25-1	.	TGTGCCAGCAGTGTGACTACCCACACCGGGGAGCTGTTTTTT	CASSVTTHTGELFF
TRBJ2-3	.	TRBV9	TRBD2	TGTGCCAGCAGCGTAGAGCGGGAGGTTGCAGATACGCAGTATTTT	CASSVEREVADTQYF
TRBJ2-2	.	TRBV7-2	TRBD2	TGTGCCAGCAGCCCCCCCCCGGGACTAGCGGGAGGGACCGGGGAGCTGTTTTTT	CASSPPPGLAGGTGELFF
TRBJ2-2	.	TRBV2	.	TGTGCCAGCAGCCCCCCCGGGGAGCTGTTTTTT	CASSPPGELFF
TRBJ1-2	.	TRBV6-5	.	TGTGCCAGCAGTCAAACAGGGAACTATGGCTACACCTTC	CASSQTGNYGYTF
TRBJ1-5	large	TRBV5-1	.	TGCGCCAGCAGCTTCGAGGGGGATCAGCCCCAGCATTTT	CASSFEGDQPQHF
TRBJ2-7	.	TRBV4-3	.	TGCGCCAGCAGCGAAGGGGCCGGGGTGAGAGGCGAGCAGTACTTC	CASSEGAGVRGEQYF
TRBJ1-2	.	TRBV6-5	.	TGTGCCAGCCGAGAGGGAGTGGTTGGCTACACCTTC	CASREGVVGYTF
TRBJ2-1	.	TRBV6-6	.	TGTGCCAGCAGCCCCGAGGGCTACAATGAGCAGTTCTTC	CASSPEGYNEQFF
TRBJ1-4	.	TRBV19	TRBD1	TGTGCCAGTAGTTTCCTGACAGGGGGCGATGAAAAACTGTTTTTT	CASSFLTGGDEKLFF
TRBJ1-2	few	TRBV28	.	TGTGCCAGCAGTTTAAGGGGGGGTGGCTACACCTTC	CASSLRGGGYTF
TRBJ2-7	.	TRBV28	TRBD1	TGTGCCAGCATGGGACAGTCTCCATACGAGCAGTACTTC	CASMGQSPYEQYF
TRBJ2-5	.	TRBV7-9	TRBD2	TGTGCCAGCAGCTTAATGGGAGGGGACGAGACCCAGTACTTC	CASSLMGGDETQYF
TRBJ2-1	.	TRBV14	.	TGTGCCAGCAGCCAAGGTCTGTACAATGAGCAGTTCTTC	CASSQGLYNEQFF
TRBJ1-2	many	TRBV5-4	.	TGTGCCAGCAGCTTGGCCGGGGCCGGTGGCTACACCTTC	CASSLAGAGGYTF
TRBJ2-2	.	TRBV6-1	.	TGTGCCAGCAGGCTGACAGGGAACACCGGGGAGCTGTTTTTT	CASRLTGNTGELFF
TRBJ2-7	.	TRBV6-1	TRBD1	TGTGCCAGCAAGGACAGGCAGAGAGACGAGCAGTACTTC	CASKDRQRDEQYF
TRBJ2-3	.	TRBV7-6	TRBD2	TGTGCCAGCACGAGCGGGAGGGTCACAGATACGCAGTATTTT	CASTSGRVTDTQYF
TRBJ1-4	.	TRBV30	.	TGTGCCTGGACCCCGAGGGAGACATCTAATGAAAAACTGTTTTTT	CAWTPRETSNEKLFF
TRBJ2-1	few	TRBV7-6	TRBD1	TGTGCCAGCAGCTTAAGGCAGGGGGCCGACGAGCAGTTCTTC	CASSLRQGADEQFF
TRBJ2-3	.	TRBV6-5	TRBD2	TGTGCCAGCAGACGACTAGCTATTCGCACAGATACGCAGTATTTT	CASRRLAIRTDTQYF
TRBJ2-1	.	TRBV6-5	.	TGTGCCAGCAGTTACCGGGATGAGCAGTTCTTC	CASSYRDEQFF
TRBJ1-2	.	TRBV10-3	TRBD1	TGTGCCATCAGTGGACAGGGGGCTGAGGGCTACACCTTC	CAISGQGAEGYTF
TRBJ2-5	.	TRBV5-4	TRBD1	TGTGCCAGCAGGTCCGGGACAGGGCCTGTAGAGACCCAGTACTTC	CASRSGTGPVETQYF
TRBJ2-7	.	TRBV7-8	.	TGTGCCAGCGGCAAGGTGGGGGAGCAGTACTTC	CASGKVGEQYF
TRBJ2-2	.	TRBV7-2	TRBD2	TGTGCCAGCAGCTTAGGGCGTCGGGGACTAGGAGGCACCGGGGAGCTGTTTTTT	CASSLGRRGLGGTGELFF
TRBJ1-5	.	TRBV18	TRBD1	TGTGCCAGCTCACCCGGGACAGTGGCGCAGCCCCAGCATTTT	CASSPGTVAQPQHF
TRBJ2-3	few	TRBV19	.	TGTGCCAGTAGTATTCAGGGTACAGATACGCAGTATTTT	CASSIQGTDTQYF
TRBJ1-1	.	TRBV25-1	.	TGTGCCAGCAGTCAGAGGGTCGGGAACACTGAAGCTTTCTTT	CASSQRVGNTEAFF
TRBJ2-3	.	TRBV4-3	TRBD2	TGCGCCAGCAGCCACGGGGGGAGGTTAGCGGGAGGGCGCACAGATACGCAGTATTTT	CASSHGGRLAGGRTDTQYF
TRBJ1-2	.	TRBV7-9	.	TGTGCCAGCGGGGCAACAGCGGGTGGGGTAGCTAACTATGGCTACACCTTC	CASGATAGGVANYGYTF
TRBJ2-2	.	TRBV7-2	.	TGTGCCAGCAGCTTATCCGTAAGGGGTTCCGGGGAGCTGTTTTTT	CASSLSVRGSGELFF
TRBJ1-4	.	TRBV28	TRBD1	TGTGCCAGCAGTCTGGACAGGATTATTGCAACTAATGAAAAACTGTTTTTT	CASSLDRIIATNEKLFF
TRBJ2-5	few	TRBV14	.	TGTGCCAGCAGCGGCGGGTCGGGGCAAGAGACCCAGTACTTC	CASSGGSGQETQYF
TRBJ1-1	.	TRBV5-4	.	TGTGCCAGCAGCTTCCCGGGACAAAACACTGAAGCTTTCTTT	CASSFPGQNTEAFF
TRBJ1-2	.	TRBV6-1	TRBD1	TGTGCCAGCAGTGCGGCGACAACAGGGGGCAACTATGGCTACACCTTC	CASSAATTGGNYGYTF
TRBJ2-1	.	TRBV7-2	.	TGTGCCAGCAGCTTAGACTATTACAATGAGCAGTTCTTC	CASSLDYYNEQFF
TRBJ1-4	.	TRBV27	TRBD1	TGTGCCAGCAGTCCAGGAGACAGGGTTGTGGTCGGAAAACTGTTTTTT	CASSPGDRVVVGKLFF
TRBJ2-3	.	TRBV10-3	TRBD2	TGTGCCATCAGTGAGGTAGCGGGAGGCGCAGATACGCAGTATTTT	CAISEVAGGADTQYF
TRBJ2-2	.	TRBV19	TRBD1	TGTGCCAGTAGCAGGGGGCAGGGAATCACCGGGGAGCTGTTTTTT	CASSRGQGITGELFF
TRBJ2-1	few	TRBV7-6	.	TGTGCCAGCAGCTTAGGGATGCCCAATGAGCAGTTCTTC	CASSLGMPNEQFF
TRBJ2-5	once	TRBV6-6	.	TGTGCCAGCACCCTCACGGGGCGAGAGACCCAGTACTTC	CASTLTGRETQYF
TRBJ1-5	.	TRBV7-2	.	TGTGCCAGCAGCTTGTCCGGGACCTTAGAAGGTCAGCCCCAGCATTTT	CASSLSGTLEGQPQHF
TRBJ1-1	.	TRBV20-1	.	TGCAGTGCTGATAACGGGACGGAAGCTTTCTTT	CSADNGTEAFF
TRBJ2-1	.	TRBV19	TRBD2	TGTGCCAGTAGTGTTCTAGCGGGAGGGGGAAATGAGCAGTTCTTC	CASSVLAGGGNEQFF
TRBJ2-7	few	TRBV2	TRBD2	TGTGCCAGCAGTGGGCCCCCGGGCGGGACTAGTTCTCACGAGCAGTACTTC	CASSGPPGGTSSHEQYF